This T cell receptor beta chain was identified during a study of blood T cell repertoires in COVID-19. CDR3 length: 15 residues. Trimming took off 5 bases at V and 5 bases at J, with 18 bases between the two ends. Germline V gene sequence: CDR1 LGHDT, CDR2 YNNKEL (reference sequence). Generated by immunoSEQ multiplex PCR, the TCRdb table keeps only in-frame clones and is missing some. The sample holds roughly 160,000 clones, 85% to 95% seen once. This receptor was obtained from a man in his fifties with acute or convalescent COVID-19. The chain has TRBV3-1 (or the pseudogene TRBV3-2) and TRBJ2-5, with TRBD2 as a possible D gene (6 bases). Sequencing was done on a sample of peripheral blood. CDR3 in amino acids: CASSIRDGGVETQYF. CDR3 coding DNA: TGTGCCAGCAGCATCCGGGACGGCGGGGTGGAGACCCAGTACTTC.